This T cell receptor (beta chain) was identified during a study of shared T cell receptors in the human thymus. This table comes from immunoSEQ multiplex PCR, and its TCRdb copy is limited to in-frame clones, with some not included. The table lists some 700,000 clones, 80% to 90% of them singletons. Germline lookup yields CDR1 SGDLS and CDR2 YYNGEE. CDR3 length equals 14 residues. Losses at the gene ends were 6 bases for V and 8 bases for J; bases not matched to a gene: 7. This clone was seen only once. This sample also belongs to another study, concerning human thymus T cells. That work adds: Corrective surgery for congenital heart defects was being performed on the healthy Finnish infants who served as donors. The source of the thymus tissue was resections taken during corrective heart surgery. Thymic and blood repertoires seemed to show skewed V and J gene use. Reports from related research described highly overlapping thymic repertoires among unrelated individuals.

The sequencing sample was made of thymocytes. The J gene is TRBJ2-1, the V gene TRBV9, with 11 bases aligning to TRBD2. This clonotype originated in a girl less than two years old with a congenital heart defect. In nucleotides, the CDR3 is TGTGCCAGCACCCCTAGCGGGGGGCCCGATGAGCAGTTCTTC. Translated, it gives CASTPSGGPDEQFF.